The 13 T cell receptor beta chains below were found in one sample sequenced in a study of blood T cell repertoires in COVID-19. Clones were read by immunoSEQ multiplex PCR, and TCRdb kept only the in-frame ones, dropping some. The sample lists 160,000 or so clones, approximately 88% occurring once. The sample was peripheral blood. The receptors originated from a man aged 55 to 70 with acute or convalescent COVID-19.

This chain uses TRBV2 with TRBJ1-4; 9 bases are shared with TRBD1. J was trimmed by 8 bases and V by 3 bases; bases with no gene match: 4. The germline V gene has CDR1 SNHLY and CDR2 FYNNEI. This CDR3 has 14 amino acids. This CDR3 reads CASSEWDRAEKLFF. In DNA form, the CDR3 reads TGTGCCAGCAGTGAGTGGGACAGGGCCGAAAAACTGTTTTTT.

The V gene is TRBV5-1, the J gene TRBJ2-5, with D perhaps matching TRBD2 (6 bases). Germline V gene lookup returns CDR1 SGHRS and CDR2 YFSETQ. Trimming took 3 bases from V and 0 from J, leaving 9 bases between them. The CDR3 extends over 14 amino acids. For the CDR3, the DNA is TGCGCCAGCAGCTGGGGGGAAAACCAAGAGACCCAGTACTTC. This gives the protein CASSWGENQETQYF.

The chain has TRBV2 and TRBJ1-3, with D tentatively TRBD1 (5 bases). V was clipped by 2 bases and J by 0 bases, with 8 bases between them. Looked up from germline, CDR1 is SNHLY and CDR2 is FYNNEI. The CDR3 consists of 15 residues. CDR3 protein: CASSEQGLSGNTIYF. CDR3 DNA sequence: TGTGCCAGCAGTGAACAGGGTCTCTCTGGAAACACCATATATTTT.

The V and J genes are TRBV6-5 and TRBJ2-7; TRBD1 agrees at 8 bases. This CDR3 has 14 amino acids. After removal of 6 bases from V and 4 bases from J, the junction contained 8 bases not matched to a gene. The V gene's germline CDR1 is MNHEY and CDR2 SVGAGI. CDR3 sequence (DNA): TGTGCCAGCAGAAACAGGGGGTTAGCGTACGAGCAGTACTTC. Amino acid sequence: CASRNRGLAYEQYF.

The V gene is TRBV12-3 or TRBV12-4, the J gene TRBJ1-2, with D tentatively TRBD1 (6 bases). The V end was cut by 7 bases, the J end by 7 bases, with 16 bases between. The CDR3 length is 13 residues. The DNA for the CDR3 is TGTGCCAGCAACCCGTCAGGGGTTAGTGGCTACACCTTC. Its protein is CASNPSGVSGYTF.

V gene TRBV9 combines with J gene TRBJ2-6; D ambiguous. V was pared by 3 bases and J by 0 bases, with 4 bases between. The length of the CDR3 is 14 residues. From germline, CDR1 is SGDLS and CDR2 YYNGEE. CDR3 loop: CASSAFSGANVLTF. Written as DNA, the CDR3 is TGTGCCAGCAGCGCTTTCTCTGGGGCCAACGTCCTGACTTTC.

This rearrangement joins TRBV5-8 to TRBJ1-6; D might be TRBD1 (5 bases). CDR3 length equals 16 residues. From germline, CDR1 is SGHTS and CDR2 YDEGEE. V was trimmed by 0 bases and J by 7 bases, leaving 14 bases between them. DNA of the CDR3: TGTGCCAGCAGCTTGGGCCGGGGGGTACCCAATTCACCCCTCCACTTT. Protein product: CASSLGRGVPNSPLHF.

The J gene is TRBJ2-3, the V gene TRBV4-2; 8 nucleotides align to TRBD2. The V gene end was trimmed by 1 base and the J gene end by 4 bases; junction bases not matched to a gene: 10. The CDR3 consists of 17 residues. Germline V lookup: CDR1 LGHNA, CDR2 YNFKEQ. The DNA of the CDR3 is TGTGCCAGCAGCCAAGGGTCTAATAGCGGGGTAGCAGATACGCAGTATTTT. This gives the protein CASSQGSNSGVADTQYF.

This clone has only a few counts. CDR3 in DNA: TGTGCCAGCAGCGTAGGGATTACGAGAGCGTCAGATACGCAGTATTTT. This encodes CASSVGITRASDTQYF. The chain recombines TRBV9 with TRBJ2-3, with D unresolved. This CDR3 region has 16 residues. V was pared by 0 bases and J by 4 bases, with 15 bases between. CDR1 and CDR2 from the germline V gene are SGDLS and YYNGEE.

This clone has only a few counts. The V gene is TRBV7-8, the J gene TRBJ1-3; 7 bases match TRBD1. CDR1 and CDR2 from the germline V gene are SGHVS and FQNEAQ. The CDR3 length is 16 residues. The V gene end was trimmed by 5 bases and the J gene end by 6 bases; junction bases not matched to a gene: 13. This CDR3 is CASSPARPGTVNTIYF. DNA for the CDR3: TGTGCCAGCAGCCCGGCCCGCCCGGGGACAGTAAACACCATATATTTT.

This chain connects TRBV27 to TRBJ2-7; 7 bases fit TRBD1. Unmatched junction bases numbered 9, after V lost 5 bases and J lost 2 bases. The CDR3 contains 15 residues. Looked up from germline, CDR1 is MNHEY and CDR2 is SMNVEV (reference sequence). CDR3 in amino acids: CASSIPGQPPYEQYF. CDR3 coding DNA: TGTGCCAGCAGTATCCCGGGACAGCCACCCTACGAGCAGTACTTC.

This chain uses TRBV5-6 with TRBJ2-7; D is possibly TRBD2 (5 bases). Germline V gives CDR1 SGHDT, CDR2 YYEEEE. The CDR3 is 14 residues long. V lost 4 bases to trimming and J lost 5 bases, with 16 bases between them. The CDR3 DNA is TGTGCCAGCAGCCCCCGCGACTACCCCCACGAGCAGTACTTC. Its protein product is CASSPRDYPHEQYF.

Here the CDR3 DNA reads TGTGCCAGCAGCGTAGGGAACTCGGGACAGGGGTACGAGCAGTACTTC. This translates into CASSVGNSGQGYEQYF. The genes are TRBV7-2 and TRBJ2-7; TRBD1 agrees at 10 bases. The germline V gene has CDR1 SGHTA and CDR2 FQGNSA. The CDR3 contains 16 residues. V shed 5 bases, J shed 4 bases, and the junction held 11 bases outside the gene matches.